Below are 11 T cell receptor beta chains sequenced from a single sample in a study of identical twins. MiXCR was run by TCRdb on the 5' RACE reads, yielding one entry per CDR3 protein. The data contain a few hundred thousand distinct CDR3 sequences, 9.6% of them singletons. Another study also made use of these data, one on yellow fever vaccine responses in identical twins.

The source material was PBMCs. These receptors originate from a young woman in good health.

The V gene is TRBV27, the J gene TRBJ2-7; the D is unclear. The CDR3 runs 13 residues. The germline CDR1 and CDR2 sequences are MNHEY and SMNVEV (reference sequence). Trimming pared 9 bases from V and 2 bases from J, leaving 14 bases between. The CDR3 reads CASAFGFAYEQYF. CDR3 sequence (DNA): TGTGCCAGTGCTTTTGGGTTCGCCTACGAGCAGTACTTC.

The rearrangement uses TRBV20-1 and TRBJ2-5; D is unclear. Looked up from germline, CDR1 is DFQATT and CDR2 is SNEGSKA (reference sequence). The CDR3 consists of 14 residues. V gave up 3 bases and J gave up 5 bases, with 16 bases separating them. This chain's CDR3 is CSASPSNGRETQYF. The CDR3 DNA reads TGCAGTGCTAGCCCGAGTAACGGGCGGGAGACCCAGTACTTC.

The rearrangement joins TRBV5-1 to TRBJ2-7; tentatively, D is TRBD1 or TRBD2 (5 bases each). CDR3 size: 12 residues. Germline V gene sequence: CDR1 SGHRS, CDR2 YFSETQ. Deletions cut 4 bases from V and 6 bases from J, with 11 bases between. The CDR3 bases are TGCGCCAGCAGCAAGGGTGGGGGCGAGCAGTACTTC. Protein product: CASSKGGGEQYF.

Many counts were recorded for this clonotype. This rearrangement joins TRBV12-3 or TRBV12-4 to TRBJ1-6; TRBD1 is a possible D gene (5 bases). V lost 2 bases and J 9 bases, leaving 11 bases between the germline ends. CDR3 length: 14 amino acids. CDR3 residues: CASSLRQGGSPLHF. CDR3 nucleotides: TGTGCCAGCAGTTTACGGCAGGGAGGTTCACCCCTCCACTTT.

The genes are TRBV28 and TRBJ2-3; D is unclear. V was clipped by 5 bases and J by 2 bases, with 17 bases between them. The CDR3 contains 16 residues. The germline V gene encodes CDR1 MDHEN and CDR2 SYDVKM. The CDR3 region has the DNA TGTGCCAGCAGTCCAGCCCGTGCCGGAGCCACAGATACGCAGTATTTT. It is translated as CASSPARAGATDTQYF.

This clonotype came up a few times. The chain is built from TRBV12-3 or TRBV12-4 and TRBJ1-4; D gene ambiguous. This CDR3 has 15 amino acids. V was shortened by 6 bases and J by 5 bases, with 16 bases between the two germline ends. CDR3 bases: TGTGCCAGCAGACCGCGTGAGGTAGAAAATGAAAAACTGTTTTTT. Residues: CASRPREVENEKLFF.

The chain recombines TRBV10-3 with TRBJ2-7; 9 bases align to TRBD2. There are 15 residues in the CDR3. The V segment lost 2 bases and the J segment 3 bases; nucleotides outside the gene matches: 5. Germline values: CDR1 ENHRY, CDR2 SYGVKD. CDR3 loop: CAISEGNSGGYEQYF. The DNA for the CDR3 is TGTGCCATCAGTGAGGGAAATAGCGGGGGCTACGAGCAGTACTTC.

This chain joins TRBV4-2 and TRBJ2-3; the match to TRBD1 covers 8 bases. The J segment lost 3 bases and the V segment lost 4 bases, leaving 12 bases of the junction unmatched. The CDR3 has 17 amino acids. Per the germline V gene, CDR1 is LGHNA and CDR2 is YNFKEQ. The CDR3 DNA reads as TGTGCCAGCAGCCCTGCGGGCGGACAGGGATGGACAGATACGCAGTATTTT. Translated, it gives CASSPAGGQGWTDTQYF.

This clonotype was counted a few times. The gene calls are TRBV20-1 and TRBJ2-7; 13 nucleotides line up with TRBD2. Germline V gene sequence: CDR1 DFQATT, CDR2 SNEGSKA (reference sequence). V was clipped by 4 bases and J by 2 bases; unmatched bases: 14. This CDR3 is 18 amino acids long. The CDR3 sequence: CSAKTIRLAGGGAYEQYF. In DNA form, the CDR3 reads TGCAGTGCTAAAACTATACGACTAGCGGGAGGAGGCGCCTACGAGCAGTACTTC.

V gene TRBV10-3 combines with J gene TRBJ2-6, with no clear D. CDR1 ENHRY and CDR2 SYGVKD come from the germline V gene. V was pared by 2 bases and J by 0 bases, with 8 bases between. This CDR3 is built from 16 residues. The CDR3 spells CAISERRPSGANVLTF. The CDR3 coding sequence is TGTGCCATCAGTGAGCGAAGGCCCTCTGGGGCCAACGTCCTGACTTTC.

This clonotype was seen a handful of times. A much more abundant neighbour one base away suggests this may be a read error. The chain couples TRBV15 to TRBJ2-1; TRBD2 agrees at 10 bases. Germline CDR1 and CDR2: LNHNV and YYDKDF (reference sequence). J lost 5 bases, V lost 0 bases, and 7 bases had no gene match. This CDR3 is 17 amino acids long. The CDR3 spells CATSREIGLAVNNEQFF. The CDR3 nucleotides read TGTGCCACCAGCAGAGAAATCGGACTAGCGGTCAACAATGAGCAGTTCTTC.